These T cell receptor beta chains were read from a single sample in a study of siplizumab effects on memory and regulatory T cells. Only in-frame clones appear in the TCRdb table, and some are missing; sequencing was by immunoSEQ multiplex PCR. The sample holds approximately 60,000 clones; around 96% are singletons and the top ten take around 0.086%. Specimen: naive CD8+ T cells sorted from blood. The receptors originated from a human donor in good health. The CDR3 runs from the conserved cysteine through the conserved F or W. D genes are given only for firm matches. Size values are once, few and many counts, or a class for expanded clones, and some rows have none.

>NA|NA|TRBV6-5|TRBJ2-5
TGTGCCAGCAGTTATCTACGGACCGAGGGGGAGACCCAGTACTTC
CASSYLRTEGETQYF
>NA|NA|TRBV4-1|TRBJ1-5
TGCGCCAGCAGCCAAGATCATGGGGGGGGCCATCAGCCCCAGCATTTT
CASSQDHGGGHQPQHF
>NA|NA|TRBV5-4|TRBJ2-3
TGTGCCAGCAGCTTGGGGTCAGATACGCAGTATTTT
CASSLGSDTQYF
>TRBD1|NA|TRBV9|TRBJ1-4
TGTGCCAGCAGCGTAGGAGGGGGCGCTAATGAAAAACTGTTTTTT
CASSVGGGANEKLFF
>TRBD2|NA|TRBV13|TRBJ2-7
TGTGCCAGCAGCTACGAGGGTAGCGGGGGCTACGAGCAGTACTTC
CASSYEGSGGYEQYF
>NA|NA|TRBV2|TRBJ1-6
TGTGCCAGCAGTCCGACGACCCCACCCTCCTATAATTCACCCCTCCACTTT
CASSPTTPPSYNSPLHF
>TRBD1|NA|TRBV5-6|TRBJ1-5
TGTGCCAGCAGCCAAGATGACAGGGATGATCAGCCCCAGCATTTT
CASSQDDRDDQPQHF
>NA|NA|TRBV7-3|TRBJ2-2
TGTGCCAGCAGCTTAACCGCCCCGGGACACCGGATAACCGGGGAGCTGTTTTTT
CASSLTAPGHRITGELFF
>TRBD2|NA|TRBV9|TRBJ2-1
TGTGCCAGCAGCGGCGACCCGAACACTAGCGGGGGGGCCCGGAGCTCCTACAATGAGCAGTTCTTC
CASSGDPNTSGGARSSYNEQFF
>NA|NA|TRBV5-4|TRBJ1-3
TGTGCCAGCAGCGGGTCGGACTCTGGAAACACCATATATTTT
CASSGSDSGNTIYF
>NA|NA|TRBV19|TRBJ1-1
TGTGCCAGTAGTATTTACGGAGGGGTCGGCGGCACTGAAGCTTTCTTT
CASSIYGGVGGTEAFF
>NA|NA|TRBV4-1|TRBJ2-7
TGCGCCAGCAGCCAGGAGACAGGCTACGAGCAGTACTTC
CASSQETGYEQYF
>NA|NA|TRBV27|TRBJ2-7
TGTGCCAGCAGTCCCGAGCAGAGCTCCTACGAGCAGTACTTC
CASSPEQSSYEQYF
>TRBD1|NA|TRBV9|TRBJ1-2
TGTGCCAGCAGCGGGGCGACAGGGGAAGGGTGGGGCTACACCTTC
CASSGATGEGWGYTF
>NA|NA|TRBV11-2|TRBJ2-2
TGTGCCAGCAAGGGAACCGGGGAGCTGTTTTTT
CASKGTGELFF
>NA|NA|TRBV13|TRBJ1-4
TGTGCCAGCAGCCGCGGAGCTCGAGCAACTAATGAAAAACTGTTTTTT
CASSRGARATNEKLFF
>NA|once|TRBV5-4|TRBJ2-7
TGTGCCAGCAGCTTTGGTTTTGAGACTTACTACGAGCAGTACTTC
CASSFGFETYYEQYF
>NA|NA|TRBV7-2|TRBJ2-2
TGTGCCAGCAGCTTTACTAGCGGGGAGCTGTTTTTT
CASSFTSGELFF
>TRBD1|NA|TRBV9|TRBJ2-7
TGTGCCAGCAGCCCCGGGACAGGGGTCTACGAGCAGTACTTC
CASSPGTGVYEQYF
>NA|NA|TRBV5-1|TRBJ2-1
TGCGCCAGCACTCCCGGGACACGGGGTACTAATGAGCAGTTCTTC
CASTPGTRGTNEQFF
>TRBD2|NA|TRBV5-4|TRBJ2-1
TGTGCCAGCAGTCCCGGGACTAGCTCTTCCAATGAGCAGTTCTTC
CASSPGTSSSNEQFF
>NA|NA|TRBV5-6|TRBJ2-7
TGTGCCAGCAGCCCATTCCGGGAGAGATACGAGCAGTACTTC
CASSPFRERYEQYF
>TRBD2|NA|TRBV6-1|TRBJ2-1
TGTGCCAGCAGTGGAGAGGTGGAGAGAGCGGGGGGGCGATACAATGAGCAGTTCTTC
CASSGEVERAGGRYNEQFF
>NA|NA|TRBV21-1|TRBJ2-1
TGTGCCAGCAGGGGCAGGGCATATCATACCCTGTCAACCTACAATGAGCAGTTCTTC
CASRGRAYHTLSTYNEQFF
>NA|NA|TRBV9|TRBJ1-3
TGTGCCAGCAGCCCCGATTCAAACACCATATATTTT
CASSPDSNTIYF
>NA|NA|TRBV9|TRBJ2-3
TGTGCCAGCAGCATACGACAGGATCTCACAGATACGCAGTATTTT
CASSIRQDLTDTQYF
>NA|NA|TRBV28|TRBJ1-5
TGTGCCAGCAGTTTTCGAACAGGCGGCAATCAGCCCCAGCATTTT
CASSFRTGGNQPQHF
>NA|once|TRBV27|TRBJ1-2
TGTGCCAGTGGGAGTTCCCTTAACTATGGCTACACCTTC
CASGSSLNYGYTF
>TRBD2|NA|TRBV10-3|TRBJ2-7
TGTGCCATCAGTGAGTCGAGTGCTAGCGGGGTCCAGTACGAGCAGTACTTC
CAISESSASGVQYEQYF
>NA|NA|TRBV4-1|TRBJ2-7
TGCGCCAGCAGCCAAGTGTCAGGGCCCTACGAGCAGTACTTC
CASSQVSGPYEQYF
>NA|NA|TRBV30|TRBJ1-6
TGTGCCTGGAGTGTAAACTGGGGGGGTAATTCACCCCTCCACTTT
CAWSVNWGGNSPLHF
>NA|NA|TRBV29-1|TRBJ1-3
TGCAGCGTTGGTAGCAGAAACTACTCTGGAAACACCATATATTTT
CSVGSRNYSGNTIYF
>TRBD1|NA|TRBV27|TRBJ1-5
TGTGCCAGCCGACAGGGGAGCAATCAGCCCCAGCATTTT
CASRQGSNQPQHF
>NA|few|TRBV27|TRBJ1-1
TGTGCCAGCAGTTTATCAGCGAACACTGAAGCTTTCTTT
CASSLSANTEAFF
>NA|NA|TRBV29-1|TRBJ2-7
TGCAGCGTTTTCCTAGGACATACCACCTACGAGCAGTACTTC
CSVFLGHTTYEQYF
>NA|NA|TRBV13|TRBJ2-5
TGTGCCAGCAGCCTAGTTTCGGGACAACAAGAGACCCAGTACTTC
CASSLVSGQQETQYF
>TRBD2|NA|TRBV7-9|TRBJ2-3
TGTGCCAGCAGCTCGGCGGGGGGGCCTATTCGCACAGATACGCAGTATTTT
CASSSAGGPIRTDTQYF
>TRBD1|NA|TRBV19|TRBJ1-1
TGTGCCAGTAGTATAGACCCGGACAGGGGGCTCGTTAGTAACACTGAAGCTTTCTTT
CASSIDPDRGLVSNTEAFF
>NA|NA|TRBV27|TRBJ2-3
TGTGCCAGCAGCTCCCCAGATACGCAGTATTTT
CASSSPDTQYF
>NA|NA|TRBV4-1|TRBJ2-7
TGCGCCAGCAGCCAAGGTGAGCAGTACTTC
CASSQGEQYF
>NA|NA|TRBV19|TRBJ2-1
TGTGCCAGTAGTATTAGCGACCCCTACAATGAGCAGTTCTTC
CASSISDPYNEQFF
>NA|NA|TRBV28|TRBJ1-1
TGTGCCAGCAGTTTCCCGGAATCCACTGAAGCTTTCTTT
CASSFPESTEAFF
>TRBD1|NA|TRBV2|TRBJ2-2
TGTGCCAGCAGTGGTACAGGGGGGATATCATCCGGGGAGCTGTTTTTT
CASSGTGGISSGELFF
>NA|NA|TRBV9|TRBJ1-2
TGTGCCAGCAGCGTCGAGGACACCTACTATGGCTACACCTTC
CASSVEDTYYGYTF
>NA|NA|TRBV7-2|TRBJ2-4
TGTGCCAGCCCCTTTCTCGCCGGAATTCTAGCCAAAAACATTCAGTACTTC
CASPFLAGILAKNIQYF
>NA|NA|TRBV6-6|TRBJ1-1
TGTGCCGCGAGAGACACTGAAGCTTTCTTT
CAARDTEAFF
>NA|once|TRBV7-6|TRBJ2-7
TGTGCCAGCAGCTTACAGACGAGGTACGAGCAGTACTTC
CASSLQTRYEQYF
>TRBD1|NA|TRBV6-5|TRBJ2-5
TGTGCCAGCAAGAGCCAGGGGGCGGGCGAGACCCAGTACTTC
CASKSQGAGETQYF
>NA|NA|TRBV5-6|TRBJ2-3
TGTGCCAGCAGCTTGGGTGACAGATACACAGATACGCAGTATTTT
CASSLGDRYTDTQYF
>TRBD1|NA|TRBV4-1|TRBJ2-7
TGCGCCAGCAGCGCCGGACAGGGGGACTACGAGCAGTACTTC
CASSAGQGDYEQYF
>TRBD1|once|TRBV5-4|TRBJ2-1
TGTGCCAGCAGCTTGCGGGACAGGACGTTCTTC
CASSLRDRTFF
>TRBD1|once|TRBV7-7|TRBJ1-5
TGTGCCAGCAGAACAGGGGATTGCAATCAGCCCCAGCATTTT
CASRTGDCNQPQHF
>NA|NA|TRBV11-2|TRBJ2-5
TGTGCCAGCAGCTTAGAGGGGCAAGAGACCCAGTACTTC
CASSLEGQETQYF
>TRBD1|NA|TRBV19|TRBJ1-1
TGTGCCAGTAGGGAGACAGGGTCGGATACTGAAGCTTTCTTT
CASRETGSDTEAFF
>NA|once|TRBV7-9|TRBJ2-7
TGTGCCAGCAGCTTAGCCGGGGCAGAGGCGTACGAGCAGTACTTC
CASSLAGAEAYEQYF